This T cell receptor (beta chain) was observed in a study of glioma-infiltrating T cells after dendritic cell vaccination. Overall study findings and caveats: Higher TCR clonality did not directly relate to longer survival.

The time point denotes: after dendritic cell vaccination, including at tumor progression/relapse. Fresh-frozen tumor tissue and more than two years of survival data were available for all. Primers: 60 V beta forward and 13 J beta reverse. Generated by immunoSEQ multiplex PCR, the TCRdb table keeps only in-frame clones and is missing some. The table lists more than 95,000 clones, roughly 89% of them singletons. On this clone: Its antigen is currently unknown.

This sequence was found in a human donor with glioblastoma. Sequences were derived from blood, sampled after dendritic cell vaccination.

This CDR3 reads CASSVGTGGNYGYTF. In nucleotides, the CDR3 is TGTGCCAGCAGCGTAGGTACAGGGGGTAACTATGGCTACACCTTC. This chain connects TRBV9 to TRBJ1-2; 8 nucleotides line up with TRBD1. The CDR3 has 15 amino acids. Losses at the gene ends were 0 bases for V and 1 base for J; bases not matched to a gene: 2. From germline, CDR1 is SGDLS and CDR2 YYNGEE.